The sequence of this T cell receptor (beta chain) was determined in a study of shared clonotypes between healthy human individuals. Some clones are missing from TCRdb's copy, which holds only in-frame ones; the method was immunoSEQ multiplex PCR. The table shows about 1 million clones, with around four fifths occurring only once. The CDR3 runs to 15 residues. Germline CDR1 and CDR2: MRHNA and SNTAGT. Points on this clone: This likely reflects a read error, since a far larger clone is one base away.

What was sequenced was memory CD4+ T cells sorted from blood. The sample's subset: CD45RA-negative fraction. This chain links TRBV6-4 with TRBJ1-2, with D possibly being TRBD1 (5 bases). The TCR was taken from a man younger than 30 in good health. DNA for the CDR3: TGTGCCAGCCGTCGAGGGGCCACCGGGGGGTATGACTACACCTTC. Amino acid sequence: CASRRGATGGYDYTF.